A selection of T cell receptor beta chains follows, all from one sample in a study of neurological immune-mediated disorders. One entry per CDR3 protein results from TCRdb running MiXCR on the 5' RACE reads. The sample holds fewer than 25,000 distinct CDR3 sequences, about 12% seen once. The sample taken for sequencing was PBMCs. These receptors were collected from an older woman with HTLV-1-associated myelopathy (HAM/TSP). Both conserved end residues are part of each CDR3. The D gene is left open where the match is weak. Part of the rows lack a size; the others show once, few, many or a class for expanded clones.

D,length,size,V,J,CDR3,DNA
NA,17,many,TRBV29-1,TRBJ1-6,CSVEPREGSSYNSPLHF,TGCAGCGTTGAACCCCGGGAGGGGAGCTCCTATAATTCACCCCTCCACTTT
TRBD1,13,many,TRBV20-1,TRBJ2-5,CSAHGQGQETQYF,TGCAGTGCCCACGGACAGGGCCAAGAGACCCAGTACTTC
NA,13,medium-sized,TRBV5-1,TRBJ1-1,CASSHPSGTEAFF,TGCGCCAGCAGCCACCCAAGCGGCACTGAAGCTTTCTTT
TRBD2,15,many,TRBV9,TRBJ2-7,CASSGGSSGTREQYF,TGTGCCAGCAGCGGAGGGAGTAGCGGGACGCGGGAGCAGTACTTC
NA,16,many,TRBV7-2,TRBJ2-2,CASSPGTRLGAGELFF,TGTGCCAGCAGCCCGGGGACACGGCTGGGGGCCGGGGAGCTGTTTTTT
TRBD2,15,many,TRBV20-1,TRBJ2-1,CSAPTSGGASNEQFF,TGCAGTGCCCCGACTAGCGGGGGGGCAAGCAATGAGCAGTTCTTC
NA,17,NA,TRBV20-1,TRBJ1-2,CSARDRGLAGANYGYTF,TGCAGTGCTAGAGATCGGGGACTAGCGGGAGCTAACTATGGCTACACCTTC
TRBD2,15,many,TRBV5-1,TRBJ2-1,CASSLVAGERNEQFF,TGCGCCAGCAGCTTGGTAGCGGGAGAACGAAATGAGCAGTTCTTC
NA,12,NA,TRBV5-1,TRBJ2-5,CASSFGAETQYF,TGCGCCAGCAGCTTTGGAGCAGAGACCCAGTACTTC
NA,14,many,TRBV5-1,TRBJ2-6,CASQGSSGANVLTF,TGCGCCAGCCAAGGGAGCTCTGGGGCCAACGTCCTGACTTTC
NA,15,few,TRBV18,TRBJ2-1,CASSPFRTNYNEQFF,TGTGCCAGCTCACCATTTAGGACCAACTACAATGAGCAGTTCTTC
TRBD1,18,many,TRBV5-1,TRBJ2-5,CASSQAPWQPGGGETQYF,TGCGCCAGCAGCCAGGCTCCCTGGCAGCCAGGGGGCGGGGAGACCCAGTACTTC
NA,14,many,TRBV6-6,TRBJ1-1,CASSYSRLGTEAFF,TGTGCCAGCAGTTACTCGAGACTTGGCACTGAAGCTTTCTTT
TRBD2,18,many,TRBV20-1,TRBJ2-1,CSARSGLAGGLSYNEQFF,TGCAGTGCTAGAAGCGGACTAGCGGGGGGACTCTCCTACAATGAGCAGTTCTTC
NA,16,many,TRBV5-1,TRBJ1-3,CASSSDGLSSGNTIYF,TGCGCCAGCAGCTCGGACGGACTCAGCTCTGGAAACACCATATATTTT
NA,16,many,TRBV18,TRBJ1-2,CASSPPSVGGDYGYTF,TGTGCCAGCTCACCACCGTCTGTTGGAGGCGACTATGGCTACACCTTC
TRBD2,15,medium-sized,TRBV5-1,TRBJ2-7,CASSLKLAGGGEQYF,TGCGCCAGCAGCTTAAAACTAGCGGGAGGGGGTGAGCAGTACTTC
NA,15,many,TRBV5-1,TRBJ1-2,CASSLVPGSPYGYTF,TGCGCCAGCAGCTTGGTCCCGGGGTCACCCTATGGCTACACCTTC
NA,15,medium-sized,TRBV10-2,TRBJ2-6,CASSASPSGANVLTF,TGCGCCAGCAGTGCTTCCCCGAGTGGGGCCAACGTCCTGACTTTC
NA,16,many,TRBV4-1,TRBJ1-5,CASSQALTTFTAPQHF,TGCGCCAGCAGCCAAGCCCTTACTACTTTCACGGCGCCCCAGCATTTT
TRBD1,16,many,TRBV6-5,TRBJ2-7,CASSLLDRTGTYEQYF,TGTGCCAGCAGTTTGTTGGACCGGACAGGGACCTACGAGCAGTACTTC
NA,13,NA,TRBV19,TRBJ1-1,CASTPRDNTEAFF,TGTGCCAGTACCCCGCGGGACAACACTGAAGCTTTCTTT
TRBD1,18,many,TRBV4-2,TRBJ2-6,CASSQLGQVYSGANVLTF,TGTGCCAGCAGCCAACTGGGACAGGTCTACTCTGGGGCCAACGTCCTGACTTTC
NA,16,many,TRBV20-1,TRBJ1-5,CSARDDSFYSNQPQHF,TGCAGTGCTAGAGATGACAGTTTTTATAGCAATCAGCCCCAGCATTTT
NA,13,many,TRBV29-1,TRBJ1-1,CSVGSAANTEAFF,TGCAGCGTTGGGTCAGCGGCGAACACTGAAGCTTTCTTT
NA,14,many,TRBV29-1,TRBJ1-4,CSVAAGATNEKLFF,TGCAGCGTGGCGGCGGGGGCAACTAATGAAAAACTGTTTTTT